Many counts were recorded for the clone carrying this T cell receptor beta chain. V dropped 0 bases and J dropped 2 bases, with 16 bases sitting between them. The CDR3 consists of 17 residues. CDR1 DFQATT and CDR2 SNEGSKA come from the germline V gene (reference sequence). Construction of the TCRbeta library involved unique molecular identifiers. TCRdb recomputed calls from the PCR reads with MiXCR, one row per CDR3 protein. The repertoire holds roughly 200,000 distinct CDR3 sequences, with approximately 14% as singletons. The data derive from a study of T-cell reconstitution after alpha-beta-depleted transplantation in children.

The genes are TRBV20-1 and TRBJ2-2, with unresolved D. The receptor was derived from a human donor who donated a stem cell graft to a child with acute lymphoblastic leukemia. Sequenced here: PBMCs from the stem cell graft donor, sampled from the stem cell graft. CDR3 region: CSARDGRRNSNTGELFF. CDR3 sequence (DNA): TGCAGTGCTAGAGATGGAAGGCGGAACTCCAACACCGGGGAGCTGTTTTTT.